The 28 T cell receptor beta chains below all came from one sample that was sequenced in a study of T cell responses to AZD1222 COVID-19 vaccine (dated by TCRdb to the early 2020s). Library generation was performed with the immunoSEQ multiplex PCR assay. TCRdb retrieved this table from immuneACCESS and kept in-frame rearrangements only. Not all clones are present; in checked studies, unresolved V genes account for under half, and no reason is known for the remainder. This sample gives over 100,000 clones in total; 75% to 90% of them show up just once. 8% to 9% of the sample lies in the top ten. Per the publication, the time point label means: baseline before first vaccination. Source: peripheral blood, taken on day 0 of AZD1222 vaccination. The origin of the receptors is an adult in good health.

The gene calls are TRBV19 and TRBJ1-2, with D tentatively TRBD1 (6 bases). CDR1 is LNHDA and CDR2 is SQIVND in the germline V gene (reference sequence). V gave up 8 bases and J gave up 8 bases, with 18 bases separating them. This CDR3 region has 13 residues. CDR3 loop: CASSLQGPQGYTF. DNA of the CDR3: TGTGCCAGTTCTTTACAGGGACCGCAGGGCTACACCTTC. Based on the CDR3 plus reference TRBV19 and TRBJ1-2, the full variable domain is DGGITQSPKYLFRKEGQNVTLSCEQNLNHDAMYWYRQDPGQGLRLIYYSQIVNDFQKGDIAEGYSVSREKKESFPLTVTSAQKNPTAFYLCASSLQGPQGYTFGSGTRLTVV.

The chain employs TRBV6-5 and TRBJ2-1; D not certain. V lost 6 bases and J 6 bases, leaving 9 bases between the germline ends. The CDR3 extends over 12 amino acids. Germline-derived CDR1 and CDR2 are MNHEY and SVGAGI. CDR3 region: CASRKGSNEQFF. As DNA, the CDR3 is TGTGCCAGCAGGAAGGGTAGCAATGAGCAGTTCTTC.

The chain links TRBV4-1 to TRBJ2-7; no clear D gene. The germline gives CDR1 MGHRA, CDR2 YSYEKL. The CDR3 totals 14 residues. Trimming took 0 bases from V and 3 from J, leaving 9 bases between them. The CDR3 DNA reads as TGCGCCAGCAGCCAAGATCCTGGGGTCTACGAGCAGTACTTC. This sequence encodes CASSQDPGVYEQYF.

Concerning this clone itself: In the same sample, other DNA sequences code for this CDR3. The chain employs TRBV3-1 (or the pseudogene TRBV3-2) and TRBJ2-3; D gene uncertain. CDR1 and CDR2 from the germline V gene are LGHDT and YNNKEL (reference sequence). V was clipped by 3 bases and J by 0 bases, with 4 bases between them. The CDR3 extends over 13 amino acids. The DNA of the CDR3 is TGTGCCAGCAGCCAGCTTAGCACAGATACGCAGTATTTT. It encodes CASSQLSTDTQYF.

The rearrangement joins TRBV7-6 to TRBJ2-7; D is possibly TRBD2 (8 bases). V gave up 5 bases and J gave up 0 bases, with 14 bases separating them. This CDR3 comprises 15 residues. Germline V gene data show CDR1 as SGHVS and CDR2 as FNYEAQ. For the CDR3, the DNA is TGTGCCAGCAGCCGGCGGGGGGACAGCTCCTACGAGCAGTACTTC. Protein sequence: CASSRRGDSSYEQYF. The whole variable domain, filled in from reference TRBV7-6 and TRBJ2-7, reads GAGVSQSPRYKVTKRGQDVALRCDPISGHVSLYWYRQALGQGPEFLTYFNYEAQQDKSGLPNDRFSAERPEGSISTLTIQRTEQRDSAMYRCASSRRGDSSYEQYFGPGTRLTVT.

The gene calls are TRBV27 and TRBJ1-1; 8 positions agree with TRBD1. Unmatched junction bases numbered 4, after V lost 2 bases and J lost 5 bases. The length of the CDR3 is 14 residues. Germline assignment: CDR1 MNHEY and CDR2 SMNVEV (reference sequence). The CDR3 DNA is TGTGCCAGCAGTTTAGACAGGGGAAGGACTGAAGCTTTCTTT. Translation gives CASSLDRGRTEAFF.

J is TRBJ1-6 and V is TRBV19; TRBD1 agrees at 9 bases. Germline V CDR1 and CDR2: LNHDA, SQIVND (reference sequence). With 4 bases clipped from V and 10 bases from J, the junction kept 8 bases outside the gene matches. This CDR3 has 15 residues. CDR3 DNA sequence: TGTGCCAGTAGTAGCCGGGACAGGGAGGGATCACCCCTCCACTTT. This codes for CASSSRDREGSPLHF.

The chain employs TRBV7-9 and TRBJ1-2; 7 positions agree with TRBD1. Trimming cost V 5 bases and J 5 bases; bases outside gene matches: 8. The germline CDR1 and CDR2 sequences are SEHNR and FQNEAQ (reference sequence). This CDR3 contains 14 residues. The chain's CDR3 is CASSPGDSQYGYTF. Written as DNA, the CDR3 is TGTGCCAGCAGCCCGGGGGACAGTCAATATGGCTACACCTTC.

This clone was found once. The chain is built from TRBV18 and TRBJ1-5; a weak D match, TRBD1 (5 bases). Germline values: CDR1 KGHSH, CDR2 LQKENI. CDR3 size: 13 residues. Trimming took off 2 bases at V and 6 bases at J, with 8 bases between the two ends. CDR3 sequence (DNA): TGTGCCAGCTCACCATCGGACACTCAGCCCCAGCATTTT. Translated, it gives CASSPSDTQPQHF.

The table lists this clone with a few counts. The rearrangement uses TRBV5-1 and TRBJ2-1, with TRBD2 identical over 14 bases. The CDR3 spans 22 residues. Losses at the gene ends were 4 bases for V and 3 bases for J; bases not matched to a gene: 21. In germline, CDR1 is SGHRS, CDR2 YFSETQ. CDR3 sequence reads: CASSPSGTSGSIRSILYNEQFF. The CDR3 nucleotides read TGCGCCAGCAGCCCAAGCGGGACTAGCGGGAGCATCCGATCTATACTCTACAATGAGCAGTTCTTC. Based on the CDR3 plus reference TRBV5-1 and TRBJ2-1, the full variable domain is KAGVTQTPRYLIKTRGQQVTLSCSPISGHRSVSWYQQTPGQGLQFLFEYFSETQRNKGNFPGRFSGRQFSNSRSEMNVSTLELGDSALYLCASSPSGTSGSIRSILYNEQFFGPGTRLTVL.

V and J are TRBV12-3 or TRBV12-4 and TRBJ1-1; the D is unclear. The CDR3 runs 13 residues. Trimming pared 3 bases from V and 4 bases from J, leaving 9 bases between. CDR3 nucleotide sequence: TGTGCCAGCAGTTTTTCAGACTTCACTGAAGCTTTCTTT. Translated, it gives CASSFSDFTEAFF.

The CDR3 DNA sequence: TGTGCCAGCAGCAACCCCGACAGGGTCTATGGCTACACCTTC. Translated, it gives CASSNPDRVYGYTF. The gene calls are TRBV9 and TRBJ1-2, with 7 bases aligning to TRBD1. The CDR3 consists of 14 residues. J lost 4 bases, V lost 4 bases, and 7 bases had no gene match. Germline V CDR1 and CDR2: SGDLS, YYNGEE.

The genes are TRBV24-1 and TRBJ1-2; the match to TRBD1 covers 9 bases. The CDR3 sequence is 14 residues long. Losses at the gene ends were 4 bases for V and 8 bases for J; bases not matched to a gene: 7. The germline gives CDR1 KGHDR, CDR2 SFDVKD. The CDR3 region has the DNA TGTGCCACCAGTGACCCCGGACAGGGGCGAGGCTACACCTTC. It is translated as CATSDPGQGRGYTF.

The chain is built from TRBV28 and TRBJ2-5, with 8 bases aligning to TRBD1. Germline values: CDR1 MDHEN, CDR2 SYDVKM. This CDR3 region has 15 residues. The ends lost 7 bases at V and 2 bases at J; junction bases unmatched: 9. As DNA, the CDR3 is TGTGCCAGCACCGCAGGGGGCGCCGGTCAAGAGACCCAGTACTTC. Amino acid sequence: CASTAGGAGQETQYF.

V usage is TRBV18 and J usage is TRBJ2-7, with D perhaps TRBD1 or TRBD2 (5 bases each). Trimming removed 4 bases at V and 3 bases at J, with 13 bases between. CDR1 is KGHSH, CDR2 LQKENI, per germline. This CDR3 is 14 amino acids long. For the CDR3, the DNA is TGTGCCAGCTCACGTGGGACGGTAGACTACGAGCAGTACTTC. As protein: CASSRGTVDYEQYF. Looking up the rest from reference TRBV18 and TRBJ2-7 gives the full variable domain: NAGVMQNPRHLVRRRGQEARLRCSPMKGHSHVYWYRQLPEEGLKFMVYLQKENIIDESGMPKERFSAEFPKEGPSILRIQQVVRGDSAAYFCASSRGTVDYEQYFGPGTRLTVT.

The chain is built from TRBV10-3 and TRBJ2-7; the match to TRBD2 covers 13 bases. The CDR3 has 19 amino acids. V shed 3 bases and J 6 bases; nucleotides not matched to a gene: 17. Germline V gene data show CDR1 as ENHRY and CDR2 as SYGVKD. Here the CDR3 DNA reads TGTGCCATCAGTGACCCCGGGACTAGCGGGAAGAAGAACTTCCGCGAGCAGTACTTC. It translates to CAISDPGTSGKKNFREQYF.

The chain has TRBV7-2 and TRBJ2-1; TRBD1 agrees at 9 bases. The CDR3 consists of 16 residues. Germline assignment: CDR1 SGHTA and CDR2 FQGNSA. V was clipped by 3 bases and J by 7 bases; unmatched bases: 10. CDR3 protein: CASSLRGTGWSNEQFF. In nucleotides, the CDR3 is TGTGCCAGCAGCTTGAGGGGGACAGGGTGGAGTAATGAGCAGTTCTTC. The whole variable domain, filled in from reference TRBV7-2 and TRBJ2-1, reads GAGVSQSPSNKVTEKGKDVELRCDPISGHTALYWYRQSLGQGLEFLIYFQGNSAPDKSGLPSDRFSAERTGGSVSTLTIQRTQQEDSAVYLCASSLRGTGWSNEQFFGPGTRLTVL.

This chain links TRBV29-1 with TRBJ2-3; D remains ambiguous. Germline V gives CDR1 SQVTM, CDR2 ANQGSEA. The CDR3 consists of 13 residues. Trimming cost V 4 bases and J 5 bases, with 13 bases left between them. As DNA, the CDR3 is TGCAGCGTTGTTCCCCAGATTGTAGATACGCAGTATTTT. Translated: CSVVPQIVDTQYF.

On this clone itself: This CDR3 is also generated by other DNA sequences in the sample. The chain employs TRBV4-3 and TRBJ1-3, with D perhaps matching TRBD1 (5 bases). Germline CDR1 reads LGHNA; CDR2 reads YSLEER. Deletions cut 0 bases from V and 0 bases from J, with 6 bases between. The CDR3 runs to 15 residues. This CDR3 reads CASSQDRVSGNTIYF. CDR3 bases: TGCGCCAGCAGCCAAGACAGGGTCTCTGGAAACACCATATATTTT.

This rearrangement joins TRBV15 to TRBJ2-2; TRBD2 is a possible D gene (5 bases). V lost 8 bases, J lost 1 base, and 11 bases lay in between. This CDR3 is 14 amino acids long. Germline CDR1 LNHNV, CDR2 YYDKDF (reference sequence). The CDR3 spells CATSDRGNTGELFF. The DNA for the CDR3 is TGTGCCACCTCTGATCGGGGGAACACCGGGGAGCTGTTTTTT.

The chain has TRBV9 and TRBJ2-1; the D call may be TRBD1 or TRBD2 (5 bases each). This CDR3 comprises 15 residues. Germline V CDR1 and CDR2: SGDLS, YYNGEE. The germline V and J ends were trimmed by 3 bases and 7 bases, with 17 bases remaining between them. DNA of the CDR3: TGTGCCAGCAGCGCGGGGACGGGGCCGGGGAATGAGCAGTTCTTC. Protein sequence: CASSAGTGPGNEQFF.

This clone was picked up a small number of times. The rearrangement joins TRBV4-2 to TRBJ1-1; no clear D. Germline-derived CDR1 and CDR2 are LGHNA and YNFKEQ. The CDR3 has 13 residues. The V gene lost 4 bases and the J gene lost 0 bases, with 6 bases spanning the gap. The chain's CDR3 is CASSRALNTEAFF. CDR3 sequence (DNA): TGTGCCAGCAGCCGAGCGTTGAACACTGAAGCTTTCTTT.

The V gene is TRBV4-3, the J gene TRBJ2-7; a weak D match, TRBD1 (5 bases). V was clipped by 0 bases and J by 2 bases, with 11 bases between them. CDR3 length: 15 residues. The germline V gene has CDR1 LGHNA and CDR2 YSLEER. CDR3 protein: CASSQEFGAPYEQYF. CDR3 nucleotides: TGCGCCAGCAGCCAAGAGTTTGGGGCGCCCTACGAGCAGTACTTC.

CDR3 DNA: TGTGCCAGCAGCCCCGGACTAGCGAATCTCGAGCAGTACTTC. Protein sequence: CASSPGLANLEQYF. This chain uses TRBV28 with TRBJ2-7, with TRBD2 identical over 9 bases. Trimming at V came to 6 bases and at J to 6 bases, leaving 9 bases not matched to a gene. CDR3 length: 14 residues. From germline, CDR1 is MDHEN and CDR2 SYDVKM.

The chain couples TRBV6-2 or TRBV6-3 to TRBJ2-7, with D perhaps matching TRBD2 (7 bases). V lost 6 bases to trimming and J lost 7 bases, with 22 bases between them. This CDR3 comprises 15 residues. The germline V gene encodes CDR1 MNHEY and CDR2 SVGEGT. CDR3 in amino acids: CASSSLSGGGLEQYF. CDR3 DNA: TGTGCCAGCAGCTCCTTAAGTGGGGGGGGGCTGGAGCAGTACTTC.

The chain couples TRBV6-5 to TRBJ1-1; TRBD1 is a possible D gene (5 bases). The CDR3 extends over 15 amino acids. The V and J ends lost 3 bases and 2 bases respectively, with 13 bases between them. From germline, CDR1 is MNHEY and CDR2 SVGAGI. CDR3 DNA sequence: TGTGCCAGCAGTTATCGGGACCGGCGAAACACTGAAGCTTTCTTT. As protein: CASSYRDRRNTEAFF.

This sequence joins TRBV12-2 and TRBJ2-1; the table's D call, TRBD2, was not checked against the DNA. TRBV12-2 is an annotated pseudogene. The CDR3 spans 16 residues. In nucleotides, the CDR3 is TGTGCAAGTCGCTTACGGCCTAGCGGGGCCTACAATGAGCAGTTCTTC. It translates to CASRLRPSGAYNEQFF.

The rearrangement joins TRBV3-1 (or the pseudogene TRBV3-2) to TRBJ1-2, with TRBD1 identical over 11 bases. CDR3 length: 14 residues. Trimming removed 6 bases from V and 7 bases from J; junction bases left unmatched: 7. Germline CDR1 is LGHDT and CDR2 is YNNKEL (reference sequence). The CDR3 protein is CASRRPGQGGGYTF. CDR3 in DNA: TGTGCCAGCAGGCGACCGGGACAGGGGGGTGGCTACACCTTC.